The entry below gives a single T cell receptor (beta chain) sequence along with its context. The sample originates from a study of T cells in Graves' hyperthyroidism and ophthalmopathy. Germline assignment: CDR1 MNHNY and CDR2 SVGAGI (reference sequence). The CDR3 sequence is 15 residues long. Trimming took off 0 bases at V and 4 bases at J, with 12 bases between the two ends. Amplified TCR beta CDR3 regions came from RNA transcripts. The HTBI primer set was used in a first-round RT-PCR of the TCR CDR3. Each CDR3 protein gets one entry after TCRdb re-called the multiplex PCR reads with MiXCR. The top ten clones hold about a third of a sample with about 680,000 distinct CDR3 sequences, 35% of them seen once.

The rearrangement joins TRBV6-6 to TRBJ1-2, with a possible D match to TRBD1 (6 bases). Sequencing input: blood. The TCR sequence derives from a woman aged 40 to 55 with Graves' hyperthyroidism. The DNA for the CDR3 is TGTGCCAGCAGTTACTCGGACAGTGGCCCCTATGGCTACACCTTC. Its protein is CASSYSDSGPYGYTF.